This T cell receptor (beta chain) came from a study of T cell changes during pregnancy in multiple sclerosis (dated by TCRdb to the late 2010s). Regarding the complete study: In women with multiple sclerosis, the researchers looked at how the T cell repertoire shifted as pregnancy progressed.

The method was the immunoSEQ multiplex PCR assay. The clones in this table, taken by TCRdb from immuneACCESS, are in-frame only. Not every clone is retained; where verified, under half of the shortfall comes from an unresolved V gene, and the cause of the rest is unknown. This sample lists tens of thousands of clones; nearly 90% were detected once. About 0.51% of the sample goes to the ten largest clones. Comment on this clone: No cognate antigen has been identified for it. No much larger clone is present one base from it, and per-base qualities are unavailable.

The origin of this receptor is a female donor with multiple sclerosis, enrolled in a pregnancy study. The source material was CD4+ T cells from peripheral blood mononuclear cells, sampled in the second trimester of pregnancy.

This receptor carries the CDR3 CAISSSGSSGANVLTF. The nucleotides read TGTGCCATCAGTTCCTCTGGTAGCTCTGGGGCCAACGTCCTGACTTTC. The receptor chain draws on TRBV10-3 and TRBJ2-6, with the D gene not clear enough to name. V and J lose 5 bases and 0 bases, and a span of 11 bases separates them. The CDR3 measures 16 amino acids from cysteine to phenylalanine. CDR3 DNA is the only sequence kept; it has 48 bases, read in frame from the first base. The germline V gene provides CDR1 ENHRY and CDR2 SYGVKD.